This T cell receptor beta chain was identified during a study of control samples from healthy donors and cancer patients. This clone was counted between two and nine times. Assay: immunoSEQ multiplex PCR; the TCRdb copy retains only in-frame clones and omits some. The data contain 100,000 to 150,000 clones, approximately 92% of them seen just once; the ten biggest clones take up over 0.5%. The ends lost 3 bases at V and 4 bases at J; junction bases unmatched: 9. CDR3 length: 14 amino acids. Germline-derived CDR1 and CDR2 are DFQATT and SNEGSKA (reference sequence). This sequence originates from a man at least 80 years old with head and neck cancer. V and J are TRBV20-1 and TRBJ2-7, with TRBD2 identical over 7 bases. The sample taken for sequencing was PBMCs. The CDR3: CSASAGVKGYEQYF. The CDR3 DNA reads as TGCAGTGCTAGTGCGGGAGTGAAGGGATACGAGCAGTACTTC.